The entry below gives a single T cell receptor beta chain sequence along with its context. Its antigen is currently unknown. This sample is part of a study of shared clonotypes between healthy human individuals. Study results and limitations: Clonotypes shared by all four sorted-subset donors had higher generation probabilities than non-shared clonotypes. Sampling covered nothing but blood. Tissue TCR repertoires likely differ from those found in blood.

V trimming: 4 bases; J trimming: 5 bases; junction bases outside the gene matches: 13. The germline V gene encodes CDR1 SEHNR and CDR2 FQNEAQ (reference sequence). This CDR3 comprises 17 residues. The protocol was immunoSEQ multiplex PCR, while the TCRdb copy is restricted to in-frame clones and leaves out a portion. The profile shows around 2,000,000 clones, about 95% of them singletons. Terminally differentiated effector memory CD45RA+ cells were excluded from the naive CD8 cells, which were CD45RO-negative and positively selected for CCR7. This clonotype was obtained from a man aged 18 to 29 in good health. The specimen sequenced was naive CD8+ T cells sorted from blood. The chain is built from TRBV7-9 and TRBJ2-4; TRBD1 agrees at 8 bases. The CDR3 loop is CASSSQPGGAIENIQYF. In DNA form, the CDR3 reads TGTGCCAGCAGCTCCCAGCCAGGGGGCGCTATCGAAAACATTCAGTACTTC.